The 22 T cell receptor beta chains below come from one sample, sequenced in a study of Ad26.COV2.S vaccination and SARS-CoV-2 variants. Profiling relied on immunoSEQ multiplex PCR, and the TCRdb table lists in-frame clones only, not all of them. Here the sample spans a few hundred thousand clones, roughly 90% being singletons. Described treatment: some 19 received Ad26.COV2.S at low or high dose, single or two shots; 5 received placebo; per-sample allocation not given. Repertoires come from day 63 after the first vaccine or placebo injection. This specimen was peripheral blood, taken in a trial of Ad26.COV2.S vaccine versus placebo. The receptors here all came from a person between 18 and 65 years old who received the Ad26.COV2.S COVID-19 vaccine or a placebo.

This clone has more than one count but fewer than ten. V is TRBV28 and J is TRBJ1-5; the D gene is possibly TRBD1 (5 bases). Trimming took off 6 bases at V and 9 bases at J, with 18 bases between the two ends. Germline CDR1 MDHEN, CDR2 SYDVKM. This CDR3 is 14 amino acids long. As DNA, the CDR3 is TGTGCCAGCAGCCCACAGGTTTATGGACGGCCCCAGCATTTT. Translation gives CASSPQVYGRPQHF.

CDR3 protein: CASSLRQASFEKLFF. The CDR3 nucleotides are TGTGCCAGCAGCCTGAGACAGGCTAGTTTTGAAAAACTGTTTTTT. The rearrangement uses TRBV3-1 (or the pseudogene TRBV3-2) and TRBJ1-4; D perhaps matches TRBD1 (6 bases). The CDR3 has 15 residues. Germline assignment: CDR1 LGHDT and CDR2 YNNKEL (reference sequence). V lost 4 bases and J lost 7, with 16 bases in between.

This chain links TRBV4-3 with TRBJ1-3, with 7 bases fitting TRBD1. The CDR3 spans 18 residues. Losses at the gene ends were 3 bases for V and 4 bases for J; bases not matched to a gene: 15. Germline CDR1 LGHNA, CDR2 YSLEER. CDR3 region: CASSQRIRQGRNGNTIYF. In nucleotides, the CDR3 is TGCGCCAGCAGCCAGAGAATTCGACAGGGAAGGAACGGAAACACCATATATTTT.

V and J are TRBV27 and TRBJ2-3, with 8 positions matching TRBD2. The ends lost 2 bases at V and 6 bases at J; junction bases unmatched: 4. This CDR3 comprises 14 residues. The germline CDR1 and CDR2 sequences are MNHEY and SMNVEV (reference sequence). In DNA form, the CDR3 reads TGTGCCAGCAGTTTAGGCGGGAGGCTGGATACGCAGTATTTT. Its protein product is CASSLGGRLDTQYF.

V gene TRBV11-2 combines with J gene TRBJ1-2; D unclear. Trimming stripped 0 bases from V and 7 bases from J, with 12 bases between. Looked up from germline, CDR1 is SGHAT and CDR2 is FQNNGV. The CDR3 contains 14 residues. CDR3 in DNA: TGTGCCAGCAGCTTAGAGGGGTTTATTGGTGGCTACACCTTC. The encoded protein is CASSLEGFIGGYTF.

The J gene is TRBJ2-3, the V gene TRBV11-2, with 10 positions matching TRBD2. The J segment lost 7 bases and the V segment lost 0 bases, leaving 7 bases of the junction unmatched. The CDR3 runs 16 residues. The germline V gene has CDR1 SGHAT and CDR2 FQNNGV. CDR3: CASSLDRAGGPNTQYF. The CDR3 DNA reads TGTGCCAGCAGCTTAGATCGAGCGGGGGGGCCGAATACGCAGTATTTT.

This sequence joins TRBV19 and TRBJ1-5; tentative D call: TRBD1 (5 bases). This CDR3 has 15 amino acids. The germline CDR1 and CDR2 sequences are LNHDA and SQIVND (reference sequence). V lost 5 bases, J lost 4 bases, and 15 bases lay in between. The CDR3 is CASSLIRVANQPQHF. The CDR3 DNA is TGTGCCAGTAGTTTAATCAGGGTAGCAAATCAGCCCCAGCATTTT.

This clone appeared a single time. The chain joins TRBV4-3 to TRBJ1-4; no reliable D call. Germline V gives CDR1 LGHNA, CDR2 YSLEER. Trimming took off 3 bases at V and 3 bases at J, with 8 bases between the two ends. This CDR3 region has 14 residues. This chain's CDR3 is CASSQGIANEKLFF. The CDR3 DNA follows: TGCGCCAGCAGCCAGGGGATAGCTAATGAAAAACTGTTTTTT.

This clone came up once. The gene calls are TRBV6-5 and TRBJ2-3, with 15 nucleotides matching TRBD2. The CDR3 has 16 residues. Germline V gene data show CDR1 as MNHEY and CDR2 as SVGAGI. J lost 5 bases, V lost 4 bases, and 4 bases had no gene match. CDR3: CASSFGLAGGQDTQYF. The CDR3 nucleotides read TGTGCCAGCAGTTTCGGACTAGCGGGGGGGCAAGATACGCAGTATTTT.

The chain employs TRBV9 and TRBJ2-7; D is possibly TRBD1 (6 bases). This CDR3 has 16 residues. Germline V gene lookup returns CDR1 SGDLS and CDR2 YYNGEE. V lost 5 bases to trimming and J lost 0 bases, with 18 bases between them. The chain's CDR3 is CASSLSDSALSYEQYF. CDR3 in DNA: TGTGCCAGCAGTCTTTCGGACAGTGCACTCTCCTACGAGCAGTACTTC.

The V and J genes are TRBV7-6 and TRBJ2-1; 8 nucleotides match TRBD2. Germline V lookup: CDR1 SGHVS, CDR2 FNYEAQ. This CDR3 spans 16 amino acids. The V segment lost 4 bases and the J segment 3 bases; nucleotides outside the gene matches: 8. The CDR3 coding sequence is TGTGCCAGCAGCTCAAGAGCGGGGGACAACTACAATGAGCAGTTCTTC. Its protein product is CASSSRAGDNYNEQFF. The complete variable domain, with remaining parts taken from reference TRBV7-6 and TRBJ2-1, reads GAGVSQSPRYKVTKRGQDVALRCDPISGHVSLYWYRQALGQGPEFLTYFNYEAQQDKSGLPNDRFSAERPEGSISTLTIQRTEQRDSAMYRCASSSRAGDNYNEQFFGPGTRLTVL.

This chain links TRBV28 with TRBJ1-2, with D possibly TRBD1 on 6 matching bases. CDR1 is MDHEN and CDR2 is SYDVKM in the germline V gene. This CDR3 contains 14 residues. The germline V and J ends were trimmed by 8 bases and 6 bases, with 19 bases remaining between them. In nucleotides, the CDR3 is TGTGCCAGCTTCTTTTCCAGGGGTGGAGATGGCTACACCTTC. Its protein product is CASFFSRGGDGYTF.

The chain combines TRBV14 with TRBJ2-7; D ambiguous. The V and J ends lost 1 base and 4 bases respectively, with 5 bases between them. The CDR3 covers 12 residues. Per the germline V gene, CDR1 is SGHDN and CDR2 is FVKESK. CDR3 in amino acids: CASSQVIYEQYF. DNA for the CDR3: TGTGCCAGCAGCCAAGTCATTTACGAGCAGTACTTC.

The V gene is TRBV19, the J gene TRBJ1-2; the D gene is possibly TRBD1 (5 bases). V gave up 5 bases and J gave up 4 bases, with 17 bases separating them. Germline CDR1 reads LNHDA; CDR2 reads SQIVND (reference sequence). CDR3 length: 15 residues. CDR3 sequence: CASSPQAQGGYGYTF. The CDR3 DNA follows: TGTGCCAGTAGTCCCCAGGCCCAGGGTGGCTATGGCTACACCTTC.

The genes are TRBV6-5 and TRBJ1-1, with D unresolved. The CDR3 covers 15 residues. Looked up from germline, CDR1 is MNHEY and CDR2 is SVGAGI. Deletions cut 0 bases from V and 0 bases from J, with 8 bases between. For the CDR3, the DNA is TGTGCCAGCAGTTACTCTCCGGGGTTGAACACTGAAGCTTTCTTT. Its translation is CASSYSPGLNTEAFF.

J is TRBJ2-1 and V is TRBV2, with 8 bases fitting TRBD1. V trimming: 6 bases; J trimming: 9 bases; junction bases outside the gene matches: 4. The CDR3 has 12 amino acids. Germline V gene sequence: CDR1 SNHLY, CDR2 FYNNEI. As DNA, the CDR3 is TGTGCCAGCAGGGACAGGGTGACTGAGCAGTTCTTC. Residues: CASRDRVTEQFF. Using reference TRBV2 and TRBJ2-1 for the parts outside the CDR3, the full variable domain is EPEVTQTPSHQVTQMGQEVILRCVPISNHLYFYWYRQILGQKVEFLVSFYNNEISEKSEIFDDQFSVERPDGSNFTLKIRSTKLEDSAMYFCASRDRVTEQFFGPGTRLTVL.

The V call is TRBV7-2, the J call TRBJ2-1, with no clear D. V shed 3 bases and J shed 4 bases, with 4 bases lying between them. CDR3 length: 12 residues. Germline CDR1 reads SGHTA; CDR2 reads FQGNSA. CDR3 sequence (DNA): TGTGCCAGCAGCTTTAAGTACAATGAGCAGTTCTTC. Translation: CASSFKYNEQFF.

This chain links TRBV19 with TRBJ1-2, with a possible D match to TRBD1 (6 bases). Deletions cut 5 bases from V and 4 bases from J, with 17 bases between. The V gene's germline CDR1 is LNHDA and CDR2 SQIVND (reference sequence). This CDR3 contains 15 residues. CDR3 region: CASSSPDRFLYGYTF. CDR3 bases: TGTGCCAGTAGTTCACCCGACAGGTTCCTCTATGGCTACACCTTC.

The rearrangement uses TRBV7-2 and TRBJ2-1; the D is unclear. V was shortened by 5 bases and J by 0 bases, with 11 bases between the two germline ends. This CDR3 comprises 15 residues. Germline V CDR1 and CDR2: SGHTA, FQGNSA. The CDR3 coding sequence is TGTGCCAGCAGCCTCAGACATAGCTCCTACAATGAGCAGTTCTTC. It encodes CASSLRHSSYNEQFF.

The chain employs TRBV5-4 and TRBJ1-2; no clear D gene. Trimming shortened V by 2 bases and J by 8 bases, and 19 bases separated the two germline ends. Germline V gene sequence: CDR1 SGHNT, CDR2 YYREEE (reference sequence). This CDR3 region has 15 residues. CDR3 nucleotides: TGTGCCAGCAGCTTTAAAAGGGCAGGCTTGGAAGGCTACACCTTC. It codes for CASSFKRAGLEGYTF.

V is TRBV27 and J is TRBJ1-2, with 7 bases that match TRBD1. CDR3 size: 16 residues. Germline assignment: CDR1 MNHEY and CDR2 SMNVEV (reference sequence). V was clipped by 1 base and J by 8 bases; unmatched bases: 13. CDR3 in DNA: TGTGCCAGCAGTTTATATAGACAGGGCAGTCTTCGGGGCTACACCTTC. This gives the protein CASSLYRQGSLRGYTF.

The V gene is TRBV4-1, the J gene TRBJ1-5, with TRBD1 identical over 12 bases. CDR1 is MGHRA, CDR2 YSYEKL, per germline. Trimming cost V 1 base and J 4 bases; bases outside gene matches: 5. The CDR3 length is 17 residues. Written as DNA, the CDR3 is TGCGCCAGCAGCCAAGGGGGGACAGGGGGCCGTAATCAGCCCCAGCATTTT. It translates to CASSQGGTGGRNQPQHF.